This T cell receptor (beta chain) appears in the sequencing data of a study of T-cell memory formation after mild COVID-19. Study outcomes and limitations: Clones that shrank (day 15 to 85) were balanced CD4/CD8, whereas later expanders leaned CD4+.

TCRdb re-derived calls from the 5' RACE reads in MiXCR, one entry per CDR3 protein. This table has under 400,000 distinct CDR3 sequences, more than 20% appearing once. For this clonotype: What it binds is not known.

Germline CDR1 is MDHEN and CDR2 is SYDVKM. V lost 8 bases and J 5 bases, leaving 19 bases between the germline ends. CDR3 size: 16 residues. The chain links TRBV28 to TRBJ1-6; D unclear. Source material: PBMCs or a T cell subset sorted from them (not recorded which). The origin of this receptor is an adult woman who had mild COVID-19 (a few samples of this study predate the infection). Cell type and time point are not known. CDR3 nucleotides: TGTGCCAGCTTCCAAGGTTTAGGGAGGGATAATTCACCCCTCCACTTT. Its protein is CASFQGLGRDNSPLHF. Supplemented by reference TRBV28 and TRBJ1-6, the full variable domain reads DVKVTQSSRYLVKRTGEKVFLECVQDMDHENMFWYRQDPGLGLRLIYFSYDVKMKEKGDIPEGYSVSREKKERFSLILESASTNQTSMYLCASFQGLGRDNSPLHFGNGTRLTVT.